This is a list of T cell receptor beta chains from one sample in a study of T cell changes during pregnancy in multiple sclerosis. The protocol was immunoSEQ multiplex PCR, while the TCRdb copy is restricted to in-frame clones and leaves out a portion. The table includes more than 15,000 clones, 87% detected once. The sequencing here drew on CD8+ T cells from peripheral blood mononuclear cells, taken in the third trimester of pregnancy. These receptors came from a female donor in good health, enrolled as a control in a pregnancy study. Both conserved end residues are part of each CDR3. The order of the fields is D gene, clone size, V gene, J gene, CDR3 protein, CDR3 DNA. A D gene is named only where the DNA matches it firmly. Some rows mark clone size as missing; the rest say once, few, many or name a class of expanded clone.

-	-	TRBV27	TRBJ2-1	CASSLGRSSYNEQFF	TGTGCCAGCAGTTTGGGGAGGAGCTCCTACAATGAGCAGTTCTTC
-	-	TRBV2	TRBJ1-5	CASRLEGERQPQHF	TGTGCCAGCCGCCTGGAAGGGGAACGACAGCCCCAGCATTTT
-	-	TRBV12-1	TRBJ2-3	CASTNLGQGDTQYF	TGTGCCAGCACCAACCTGGGGCAGGGGGATACGCAGTATTTT
-	-	TRBV7-8	TRBJ2-7	CASSLVYGAYEQYF	TGTGCCAGCAGCTTAGTTTATGGGGCTTACGAGCAGTACTTC
-	once	TRBV7-2	TRBJ1-2	CASSWAGKGYGYTF	TGTGCCAGCAGCTGGGCGGGGAAGGGCTATGGCTACACCTTC
-	-	TRBV6-1	TRBJ2-3	CASRKTGEPDTQYF	TGTGCCAGCAGGAAGACAGGAGAACCAGATACGCAGTATTTT
TRBD1	once	TRBV15	TRBJ1-1	CATSRRDRGHTEAFF	TGTGCCACCAGCCGCCGGGACAGGGGTCACACTGAAGCTTTCTTT
-	-	TRBV29-1	TRBJ2-1	CSVGLGLELFF	TGCAGCGTTGGCCTAGGCCTAGAACTGTTCTTC
TRBD1	-	TRBV5-5	TRBJ1-2	CASSYSGTGPGYTF	TGTGCCAGCAGCTACTCCGGGACAGGGCCTGGCTACACCTTC
-	-	TRBV6-1	TRBJ1-2	CASSVLPLYGYTF	TGTGCCAGCAGTGTCCTACCCCTCTATGGCTACACCTTC
TRBD2	-	TRBV27	TRBJ2-4	CASGPLAVRTIQYF	TGTGCCAGCGGCCCCCTAGCGGTGCGGACAATTCAGTACTTC